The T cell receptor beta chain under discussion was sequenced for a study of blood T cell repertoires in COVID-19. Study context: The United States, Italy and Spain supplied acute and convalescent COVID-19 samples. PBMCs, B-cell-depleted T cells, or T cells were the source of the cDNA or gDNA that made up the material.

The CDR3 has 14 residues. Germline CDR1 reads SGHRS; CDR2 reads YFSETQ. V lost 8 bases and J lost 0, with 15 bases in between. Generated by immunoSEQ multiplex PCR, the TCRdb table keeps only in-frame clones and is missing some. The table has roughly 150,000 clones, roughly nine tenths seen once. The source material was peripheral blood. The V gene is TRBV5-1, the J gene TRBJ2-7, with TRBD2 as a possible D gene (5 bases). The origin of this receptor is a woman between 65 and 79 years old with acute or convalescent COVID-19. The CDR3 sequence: CASPELGNSYEQYF. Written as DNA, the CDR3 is TGCGCCAGTCCGGAACTAGGCAACTCCTACGAGCAGTACTTC.